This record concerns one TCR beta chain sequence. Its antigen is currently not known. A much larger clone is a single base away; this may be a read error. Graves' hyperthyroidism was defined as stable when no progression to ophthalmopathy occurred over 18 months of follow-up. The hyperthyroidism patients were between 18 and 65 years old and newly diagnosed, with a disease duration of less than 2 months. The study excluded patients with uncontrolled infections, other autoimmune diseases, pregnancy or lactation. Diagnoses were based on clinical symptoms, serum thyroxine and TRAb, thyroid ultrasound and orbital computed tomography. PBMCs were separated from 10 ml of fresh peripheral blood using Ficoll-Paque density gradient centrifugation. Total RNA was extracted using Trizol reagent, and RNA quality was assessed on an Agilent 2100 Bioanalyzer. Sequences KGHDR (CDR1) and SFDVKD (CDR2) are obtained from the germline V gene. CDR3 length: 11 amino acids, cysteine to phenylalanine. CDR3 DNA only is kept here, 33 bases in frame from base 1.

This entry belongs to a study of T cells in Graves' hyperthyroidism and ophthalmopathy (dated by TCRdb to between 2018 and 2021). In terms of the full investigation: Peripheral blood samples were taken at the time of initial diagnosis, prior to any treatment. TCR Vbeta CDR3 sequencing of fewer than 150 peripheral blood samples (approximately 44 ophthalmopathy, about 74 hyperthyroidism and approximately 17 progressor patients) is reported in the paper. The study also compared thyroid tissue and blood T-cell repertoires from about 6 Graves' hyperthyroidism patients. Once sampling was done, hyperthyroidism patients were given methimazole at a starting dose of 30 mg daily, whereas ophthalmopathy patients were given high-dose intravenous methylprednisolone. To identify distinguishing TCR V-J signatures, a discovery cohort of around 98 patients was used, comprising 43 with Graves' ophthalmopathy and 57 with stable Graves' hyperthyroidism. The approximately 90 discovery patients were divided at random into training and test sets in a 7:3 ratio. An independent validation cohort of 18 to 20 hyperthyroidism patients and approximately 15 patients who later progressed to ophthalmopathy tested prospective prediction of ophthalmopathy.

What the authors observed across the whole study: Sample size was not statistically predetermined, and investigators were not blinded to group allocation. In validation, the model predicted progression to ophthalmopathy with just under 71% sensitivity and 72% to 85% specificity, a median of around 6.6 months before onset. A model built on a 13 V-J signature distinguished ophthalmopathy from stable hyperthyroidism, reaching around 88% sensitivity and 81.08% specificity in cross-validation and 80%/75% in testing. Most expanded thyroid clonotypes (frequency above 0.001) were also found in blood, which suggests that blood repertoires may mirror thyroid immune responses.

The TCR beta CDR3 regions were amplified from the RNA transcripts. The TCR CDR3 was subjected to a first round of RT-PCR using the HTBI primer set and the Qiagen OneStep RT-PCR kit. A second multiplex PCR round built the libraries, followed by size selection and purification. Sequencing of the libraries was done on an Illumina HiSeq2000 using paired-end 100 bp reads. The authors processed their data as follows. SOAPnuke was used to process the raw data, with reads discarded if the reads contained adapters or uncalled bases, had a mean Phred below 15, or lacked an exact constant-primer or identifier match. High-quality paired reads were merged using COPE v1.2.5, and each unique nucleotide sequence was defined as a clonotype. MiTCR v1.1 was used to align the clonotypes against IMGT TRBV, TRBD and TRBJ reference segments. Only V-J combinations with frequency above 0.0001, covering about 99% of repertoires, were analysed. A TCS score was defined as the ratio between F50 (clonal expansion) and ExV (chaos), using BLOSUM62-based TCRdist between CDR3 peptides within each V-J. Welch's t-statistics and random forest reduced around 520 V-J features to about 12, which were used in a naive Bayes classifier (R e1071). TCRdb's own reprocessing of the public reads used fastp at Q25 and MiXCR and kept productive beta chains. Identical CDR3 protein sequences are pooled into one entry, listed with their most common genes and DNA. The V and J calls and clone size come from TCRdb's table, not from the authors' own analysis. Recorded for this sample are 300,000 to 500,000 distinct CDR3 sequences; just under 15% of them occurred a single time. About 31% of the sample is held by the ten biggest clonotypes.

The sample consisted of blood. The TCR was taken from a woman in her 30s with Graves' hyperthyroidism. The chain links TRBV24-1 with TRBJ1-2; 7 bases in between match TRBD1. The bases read TGTGTCACCGAAACAGGGGAAGGCTACACCTTC. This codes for CVTETGEGYTF.